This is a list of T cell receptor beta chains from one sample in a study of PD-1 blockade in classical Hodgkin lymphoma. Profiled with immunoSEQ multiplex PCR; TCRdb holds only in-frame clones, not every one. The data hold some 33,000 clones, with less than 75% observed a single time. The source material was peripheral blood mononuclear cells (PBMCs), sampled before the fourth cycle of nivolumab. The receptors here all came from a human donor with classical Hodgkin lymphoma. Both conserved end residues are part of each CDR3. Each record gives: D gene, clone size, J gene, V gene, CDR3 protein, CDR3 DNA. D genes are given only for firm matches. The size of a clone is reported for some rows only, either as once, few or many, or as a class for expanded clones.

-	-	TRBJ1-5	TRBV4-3	CASSQDRGGGNQPQHF	TGCGCCAGCAGCCAAGATCGTGGTGGGGGCAATCAGCCCCAGCATTTT
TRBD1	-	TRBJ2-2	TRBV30	CACSRGTDNTGELFF	TGTGCCTGTTCAAGAGGGACAGATAACACCGGGGAGCTGTTTTTT
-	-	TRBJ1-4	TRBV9	CASSAEKGLFREKLFF	TGTGCCAGCAGCGCTGAGAAGGGGTTGTTTAGGGAAAAACTGTTTTTT
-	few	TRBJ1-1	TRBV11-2	CASSYLWGGGTEAFF	TGTGCCAGCAGCTACCTGTGGGGGGGTGGAACTGAAGCTTTCTTT
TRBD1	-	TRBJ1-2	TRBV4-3	CASSQELAGGEGGYTF	TGCGCCAGCAGCCAAGAACTGGCAGGGGGTGAAGGGGGCTACACCTTC
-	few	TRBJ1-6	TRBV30	CAWTGSYNSPLHF	TGTGCCTGGACGGGTTCCTATAATTCACCCCTCCACTTT
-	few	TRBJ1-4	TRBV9	CASSPEGQNEKLFF	TGTGCCAGCAGCCCTGAAGGACAAAATGAAAAACTGTTTTTT
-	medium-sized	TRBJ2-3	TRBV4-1	CASSSPGTDTQYF	TGCGCCAGCAGCTCCCCCGGCACAGATACGCAGTATTTT
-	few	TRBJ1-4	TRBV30	CAWSVLTENEKLFF	TGTGCCTGGAGTGTACTGACGGAGAATGAAAAACTGTTTTTT
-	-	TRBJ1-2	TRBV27	CASGPQANYGYTF	TGTGCCAGCGGTCCACAGGCTAACTATGGCTACACCTTC
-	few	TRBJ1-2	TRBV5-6	CASSRPTPPRTAHYGYTF	TGTGCCAGCAGCAGGCCCACACCCCCGAGGACAGCACACTATGGCTACACCTTC
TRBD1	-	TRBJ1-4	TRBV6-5	CASKTGGGEKLFF	TGTGCCAGCAAGACAGGGGGCGGTGAAAAACTGTTTTTT
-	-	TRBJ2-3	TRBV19	CASRDGTDTQYF	TGTGCCAGCCGGGACGGCACAGATACGCAGTATTTT
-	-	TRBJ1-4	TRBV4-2	CASSQGRVFEKLFF	TGTGCCAGCAGCCAAGGCAGGGTTTTTGAAAAACTGTTTTTT